This TCR beta chain was sequenced for a study of Graves' ophthalmopathy and Graves' hyperthyroidism. TCR beta CDR3 amplification used RNA transcripts. The first-round RT-PCR employed HTBI primers together with the Qiagen OneStep RT-PCR kit. A multiplex PCR was then performed as the second round. TCRdb reanalysed the multiplex PCR reads using MiXCR and keeps one entry per CDR3 protein. The sample includes 620,000 or so distinct CDR3 sequences, approximately 22% of them seen just once. Stable hyperthyroidism denotes an absence of ophthalmopathy throughout 18 months of follow-up. Pregnancy or lactation, uncontrolled infections and other autoimmune diseases were grounds for excluding patients. Findings of the study overall: Blood contained most expanded thyroid clonotypes exceeding 0.001 frequency.

This CDR3 spans 14 amino acids. V was shortened by 1 base and J by 0 bases, with 10 bases between the two germline ends. In germline, CDR1 is GTSNPN, CDR2 SVGIG (reference sequence). This clonotype was observed many times. Its antigen is not known. The sequence came from a woman under 30 with stable Graves' hyperthyroidism. Some clones in this sample may be carry-over from other donors' samples. The sequenced sample was peripheral blood. The chain is built from TRBV30 and TRBJ2-7; TRBD2 might be the D (6 bases). The CDR3 spells CAWSGGDSSYEQYF. In DNA, the CDR3 is TGTGCCTGGAGTGGGGGGGATAGCTCCTACGAGCAGTACTTC.